The 12 T cell receptor beta chains listed next were all sequenced from one sample in a study of technical replicates of blood from a few donors. Profiling relied on immunoSEQ multiplex PCR, and the TCRdb table lists in-frame clones only, not all of them. The top ten clones hold approximately 12% of a sample with under 15,000 clones, about 85% of them seen once. Sequencing input: PBMCs. The receptors were sampled from a human donor in good health.

The chain recombines TRBV19 with TRBJ2-2, with 7 bases that match TRBD1. This CDR3 contains 15 residues. CDR1 and CDR2 (germline): LNHDA, SQIVND (reference sequence). J lost 0 bases, V lost 7 bases, and 5 bases had no gene match. This CDR3 reads CASITGTANTGELFF. For the CDR3, the DNA is TGTGCCAGTATTACCGGGACAGCGAACACCGGGGAGCTGTTTTTT.

This chain uses TRBV5-1 with TRBJ2-2, with 8 bases matching TRBD2. The V and J ends lost 0 bases and 4 bases, in that order; junction bases with no gene match: 5. The CDR3 is 16 amino acids. Germline V gene data show CDR1 as SGHRS and CDR2 as YFSETQ. The CDR3 sequence: CASSLAAGGFTGELFF. The CDR3 bases are TGCGCCAGCAGCTTGGCGGCGGGAGGATTCACCGGGGAGCTGTTTTTT.

This clone was seen a single time. The gene calls are TRBV9 and TRBJ2-7; D is undetermined. The V end lost 1 base, the J end lost 4 bases, and 12 bases lay between the germline ends. Per germline, CDR1 SGDLS and CDR2 YYNGEE. The CDR3 has 14 amino acids. Here the CDR3 DNA reads TGTGCCAGCAGCGTAAGTACCCCCGGGTACGAGCAGTACTTC. It is translated as CASSVSTPGYEQYF.

The chain is built from TRBV9 and TRBJ2-5; 12 bases match TRBD2. This CDR3 has 18 residues. The germline V gene encodes CDR1 SGDLS and CDR2 YYNGEE. The V segment lost 3 bases and the J segment 7 bases; nucleotides outside the gene matches: 16. DNA for the CDR3: TGTGCCAGCAGCGACCAAGGACTAGCGGGACGCACGGGAGGGACCCAGTACTTC. Translation gives CASSDQGLAGRTGGTQYF.

The V gene is TRBV28, the J gene TRBJ2-7; 14 positions agree with TRBD2. Per germline, CDR1 MDHEN and CDR2 SYDVKM. Trimming took 7 bases from V and 4 from J; bases not matched to a gene: 9. The CDR3 is 16 residues long. The CDR3 loop reads CASKRGLAGGTYEQYF. CDR3 coding DNA: TGTGCCAGCAAACGTGGACTAGCGGGAGGTACTTACGAGCAGTACTTC.

V usage is TRBV6-5 and J usage is TRBJ2-3; D possibly corresponds to TRBD1 (5 bases). The CDR3 is 15 residues long. Trimming stripped 2 bases from V and 2 bases from J, with 11 bases between. Germline assignment: CDR1 MNHEY and CDR2 SVGAGI. Here the CDR3 reads CASSYQGGITDTQYF. The CDR3, as DNA: TGTGCCAGCAGTTACCAGGGTGGGATCACAGATACGCAGTATTTT.

This clone was seen a few times. V usage is TRBV5-1 and J usage is TRBJ1-1; TRBD1 matches 7 bases. V gave up 2 bases and J gave up 3 bases; unmatched junction bases: 1. Germline CDR1 SGHRS, CDR2 YFSETQ. The CDR3 runs to 13 residues. Here the CDR3 reads CASSFQGDTEAFF. DNA of the CDR3: TGCGCCAGCAGCTTCCAGGGGGACACTGAAGCTTTCTTT.

The rearrangement joins TRBV14 to TRBJ2-2; 8 bases align to TRBD1. The ends lost 4 bases at V and 6 bases at J; junction bases unmatched: 1. Germline V gives CDR1 SGHDN, CDR2 FVKESK. The CDR3 covers 13 residues. Written as DNA, the CDR3 is TGTGCCAGCAGCCGCAGGGGGCCCGGGGAGCTGTTTTTT. As protein: CASSRRGPGELFF.

In its sample, this clone was seen a few times. V usage is TRBV10-1 and J usage is TRBJ1-1; the match to TRBD1 covers 10 bases. CDR1 is WNHNN and CDR2 is SYGVQD in the germline V gene (reference sequence). The CDR3 extends over 15 amino acids. The V segment lost 3 bases and the J segment 3 bases; nucleotides outside the gene matches: 4. The CDR3: CASSEGTGADTEAFF. CDR3 DNA: TGCGCCAGCAGTGAAGGGACAGGGGCCGACACTGAAGCTTTCTTT.

The rearrangement uses TRBV2 and TRBJ2-7; 12 bases align to TRBD2. The CDR3 covers 14 residues. The J segment lost 5 bases and the V segment lost 1 base, leaving 0 bases of the junction unmatched. Germline CDR1 is SNHLY and CDR2 is FYNNEI. The CDR3 nucleotides are TGTGCCAGCAGTGAAGGACTAGCGGGAGACGAGCAGTACTTC. As protein: CASSEGLAGDEQYF. The variable domain in full, completed from reference TRBV2 and TRBJ2-7, reads EPEVTQTPSHQVTQMGQEVILRCVPISNHLYFYWYRQILGQKVEFLVSFYNNEISEKSEIFDDQFSVERPDGSNFTLKIRSTKLEDSAMYFCASSEGLAGDEQYFGPGTRLTVT.

The chain uses TRBV2 and TRBJ2-1; 9 bases line up with TRBD2. The J segment lost 8 bases and the V segment lost 1 base, leaving 9 bases of the junction unmatched. The CDR3 runs to 16 residues. Germline assignment: CDR1 SNHLY and CDR2 FYNNEI. In DNA, the CDR3 is TGTGCCAGCAGTGAAGGAGGGGCTAGCGGGGAACATGAGCAGTTCTTC. This sequence encodes CASSEGGASGEHEQFF.

The V and J genes are TRBV5-1 and TRBJ2-1; 7 bases fit TRBD2. V lost 1 base to trimming and J lost 6 bases; unmatched junction nucleotides: 4. Germline CDR1 reads SGHRS; CDR2 reads YFSETQ. The CDR3 contains 14 residues. The CDR3 coding sequence is TGCGCCAGCAGCTTGCGGGGCGGGGGCAATGAGCAGTTCTTC. Protein product: CASSLRGGGNEQFF.